Shown below are 21 T cell receptor beta chains from a single sample sequenced in a study of Ad26.COV2.S vaccination and SARS-CoV-2 variants (dated by TCRdb to the early 2020s). The receptor library was made with the immunoSEQ multiplex PCR assay. This is the immuneACCESS table as TCRdb keeps it, with only in-frame sequences that have V and J called. A part of the clones is gone; compared with another copy, unresolved V genes explain less than half, and the rest is unexplained. The sample table contains around 340,000 clones; only one count was recorded for approximately 90% of them. The ten largest account for roughly 6% of the sample. Read against the paper, the sample's treatment or condition label means: some 20 received Ad26.COV2.S at low or high dose, single or two shots; about 5 received placebo; per-sample allocation not given. Repertoires of vaccine and placebo recipients were sequenced from samples taken on day 63 after the first injection.

This material consisted of peripheral blood, taken in a trial of Ad26.COV2.S vaccine versus placebo. The source is a person between 18 and 65 years old who received the Ad26.COV2.S COVID-19 vaccine or a placebo.

This sequence joins TRBV29-1 and TRBJ2-6, with D unresolved. Germline CDR1 is SQVTM and CDR2 is ANQGSEA. V lost 3 bases to trimming and J lost 2 bases, with 5 bases between them. The CDR3 is 13 residues long. The CDR3 is CSVDGPGANVLTF. DNA of the CDR3: TGCAGCGTTGATGGACCTGGGGCCAACGTCCTGACTTTC.

This chain connects TRBV5-3 to TRBJ1-1, with D maybe TRBD1 (6 bases). TRBV5-3 is assigned to the ORF class and has an uncertain function. The CDR3 runs 14 residues. V gave up 2 bases and J gave up 1 base, with 9 bases separating them. The CDR3 here is CARSFGTPNTEAFF. The CDR3 DNA sequence: TGTGCCAGAAGCTTCGGGACACCGAACACTGAAGCTTTCTTT.

Of note for this clone: Relative to the germline gene, one junction end is altered; a read error may explain this. The chain joins TRBV7-9 to TRBJ2-5; TRBD2 matches at 11 bases. Per the germline V gene, CDR1 is SEHNR and CDR2 is FQNEAQ (reference sequence). There are 14 residues in the CDR3. CDR3 amino acids: CASTLAGGQETQYF. CDR3 nucleotides: TGTGCCAGCACCTTAGCGGGGGGGCAAGAGACCCAGTACTTC.

The chain carries TRBV2 and TRBJ1-2; no definite D call. Germline CDR1 reads SNHLY; CDR2 reads FYNNEI. V lost 3 bases and J 3 bases, leaving 11 bases between the germline ends. This CDR3 has 14 residues. The CDR3 protein is CASSDAFRYYGYTF. DNA for the CDR3: TGTGCCAGCAGTGACGCGTTCAGGTACTATGGCTACACCTTC.

Concerning this clone itself: Relative to the germline gene, one junction end is altered; a read error may explain this. Other DNA sequences in the same sample also yield this CDR3. The V call is TRBV9, the J call TRBJ2-7, with 10 bases identical to TRBD1. This CDR3 comprises 14 residues. Germline values: CDR1 SGDLS, CDR2 YYNGEE. The CDR3 DNA is TGTGCCAGCAGTGTAGGGACAGGGGCCTACGAGCAGTACTTC. Translation: CASSVGTGAYEQYF.

The chain uses TRBV25-1 and TRBJ1-2; D not resolved. CDR1 and CDR2 from the germline V gene are MGHDK and SYGVNS. The CDR3 totals 11 residues. Between the trimmed V and J ends, which lost 9 bases and 6 bases, there was a span of 11 bases. CDR3 sequence: CASRLGHGYTF. The CDR3 nucleotides are TGTGCCAGTCGGTTGGGTCATGGCTACACCTTC.

In DNA form, the CDR3 reads TGTGCCAGCAACCCGGGACAGGGAAGTCGAAACACCATATATTTT. Its translation: CASNPGQGSRNTIYF. This chain joins TRBV5-6 and TRBJ1-3; 9 nucleotides agree with TRBD1. The length of the CDR3 is 15 residues. Germline V lookup: CDR1 SGHDT, CDR2 YYEEEE. Unmatched junction bases numbered 9, after V lost 6 bases and J lost 5 bases.

CDR3 sequence: CASSPGGGSNQPQHF. Here the CDR3 DNA reads TGTGCCAGCAGCCCCGGTGGGGGAAGCAATCAGCCCCAGCATTTT. This chain connects TRBV6-5 to TRBJ1-5, with TRBD1 as a possible D gene (5 bases). The CDR3 covers 15 residues. In germline, CDR1 is MNHEY, CDR2 SVGAGI. Trimming stripped 6 bases from V and 1 base from J, with 13 bases between.

In DNA form, the CDR3 reads TGTGCCAGCAGCTTAGTACAGGGCGGCTATGGCTACACCTTC. It codes for CASSLVQGGYGYTF. This chain links TRBV5-4 with TRBJ1-2; perhaps TRBD1 as D (6 bases). Per the germline V gene, CDR1 is SGHNT and CDR2 is YYREEE (reference sequence). This CDR3 spans 14 amino acids. Trimming removed 2 bases at V and 4 bases at J, with 12 bases between.

V usage is TRBV12-5 and J usage is TRBJ2-5; 8 bases are a match to TRBD1. J gave up 2 bases and V 0 bases, and 2 bases lay outside the gene matches. The germline gives CDR1 LGHNT, CDR2 FRNRAP. The CDR3 is 15 residues long. CDR3 bases: TGTGCTAGTGGTTTGGTTAGGACAGGGCAAGAGACCCAGTACTTC. Protein product: CASGLVRTGQETQYF.

In DNA, the CDR3 is TGCGCCAGCAGCTCACAGACTAGCCTGATTACCGGGGAGCTGTTTTTT. Protein product: CASSSQTSLITGELFF. The J gene is TRBJ2-2, the V gene TRBV5-1, with 7 bases identical to TRBD2. CDR3 length equals 16 residues. The V gene's germline CDR1 is SGHRS and CDR2 YFSETQ. Unmatched junction bases numbered 10, after V lost 3 bases and J lost 5 bases.

The chain uses TRBV4-3 and TRBJ2-7; D is unclear. Germline V CDR1 and CDR2: LGHNA, YSLEER. Trimming stripped 4 bases from V and 3 bases from J, with 10 bases between. There are 13 residues in the CDR3. The CDR3 spells CASSPRINYEQYF. The CDR3 nucleotides read TGCGCCAGCAGCCCCAGAATAAACTACGAGCAGTACTTC.

The chain is built from TRBV7-2 and TRBJ1-1, with D perhaps TRBD1 (5 bases). The CDR3 totals 14 residues. The V gene lost 5 bases and the J gene lost 1 base, with 11 bases spanning the gap. Germline CDR1 reads SGHTA; CDR2 reads FQGNSA. Written as DNA, the CDR3 is TGTGCCAGCAGCCCGGAGGGACGGAACACTGAAGCTTTCTTT. Protein product: CASSPEGRNTEAFF.

The chain employs TRBV19 and TRBJ1-2; 7 bases match TRBD1. There are 14 residues in the CDR3. CDR1 and CDR2 (germline): LNHDA, SQIVND (reference sequence). Trimming removed 3 bases from V and 8 bases from J; junction bases left unmatched: 9. This CDR3 reads CASSMSPGGRGYTF. The CDR3 DNA reads as TGTGCCAGTAGTATGAGTCCAGGGGGTCGAGGCTACACCTTC.

This chain uses TRBV7-9 with TRBJ2-7; TRBD1 matches at 10 bases. CDR1 is SEHNR, CDR2 FQNEAQ, per germline (reference sequence). V lost 0 bases, J lost 2 bases, and 7 bases stayed unmatched. The CDR3 is made up of 17 amino acids. In DNA form, the CDR3 reads TGTGCCAGCAGCTTAGCGCTCCGACAGGGGGCGACCTACGAGCAGTACTTC. Its translation is CASSLALRQGATYEQYF.

On this clone: In the same sample, other DNA sequences code for this CDR3. This rearrangement joins TRBV18 to TRBJ2-1; 10 bases fit TRBD1. The CDR3 runs to 15 residues. With 3 bases clipped from V and 8 bases from J, the junction kept 7 bases outside the gene matches. From germline, CDR1 is KGHSH and CDR2 LQKENI. The CDR3 DNA follows: TGTGCCAGCTCACCTCGACAGGGGGCAGGGGATGAGCAGTTCTTC. Translation gives CASSPRQGAGDEQFF.

The chain employs TRBV7-8 and TRBJ2-6; 8 bases are a match to TRBD1. The CDR3 runs 20 residues. The germline CDR1 and CDR2 sequences are SGHVS and FQNEAQ. Losses at the gene ends were 5 bases for V and 1 base for J; bases not matched to a gene: 16. As DNA, the CDR3 is TGTGCCAGCAGCCCCGTTGGTACAGGGGGGTTTTTTTCTGGGGCCAACGTCCTGACTTTC. It encodes CASSPVGTGGFFSGANVLTF.

This sequence joins TRBV18 and TRBJ2-5, with TRBD1 matching over 8 bases. The CDR3 contains 14 residues. V was pared by 3 bases and J by 3 bases, with 3 bases of the junction left unmatched. Germline-derived CDR1 and CDR2 are KGHSH and LQKENI. DNA for the CDR3: TGTGCCAGCTCACCTATGACAGGGGAAGAGACCCAGTACTTC. Translated: CASSPMTGEETQYF. Filled out from reference TRBV18 and TRBJ2-5, the complete variable domain reads NAGVMQNPRHLVRRRGQEARLRCSPMKGHSHVYWYRQLPEEGLKFMVYLQKENIIDESGMPKERFSAEFPKEGPSILRIQQVVRGDSAAYFCASSPMTGEETQYFGPGTRLLVL.

This chain uses TRBV10-3 with TRBJ1-2; D possibly corresponds to TRBD1 (5 bases). This CDR3 contains 15 residues. Germline CDR1 ENHRY, CDR2 SYGVKD. V was cut by 5 bases and J by 5 bases, with 18 bases left in between. The CDR3 DNA sequence: TGTGCCATCAGTCTTACGACCGGGACGGATTATGGCTACACCTTC. It codes for CAISLTTGTDYGYTF.

V and J are TRBV27 and TRBJ1-2, with 9 bases that match TRBD1. CDR1 and CDR2 from the germline V gene are MNHEY and SMNVEV (reference sequence). Trimming removed 8 bases from V and 7 bases from J; junction bases left unmatched: 11. The CDR3 loop spans 14 amino acids. For the CDR3, the DNA is TGTGCCAGCGGATTTACAGGGGGCGTTCCTGGCTACACCTTC. Protein: CASGFTGGVPGYTF.

This clone showed up just once. This chain links TRBV9 with TRBJ1-1; D is uncertain. V lost 0 bases to trimming and J lost 10 bases, with 13 bases between them. This CDR3 is 13 amino acids long. CDR1 SGDLS and CDR2 YYNGEE come from the germline V gene. The CDR3 sequence is CASSVENQATAFF. The CDR3 DNA sequence: TGTGCCAGCAGCGTAGAGAATCAGGCCACAGCTTTCTTT. Together with reference TRBV9 and TRBJ1-1, the CDR3 gives the full variable domain: DSGVTQTPKHLITATGQRVTLRCSPRSGDLSVYWYQQSLDQGLQFLIQYYNGEERAKGNILERFSAQQFPDLHSELNLSSLELGDSALYFCASSVENQATAFFGQGTRLTVV.